This TCR beta chain comes out of a study of blood T cell repertoires in COVID-19. Study overall: The study drew acute and convalescent COVID-19 samples from the United States, Italy and Spain.

Original data processing: The assay estimated nucleated cells by amplifying reference gene primers. Profiled with immunoSEQ multiplex PCR; TCRdb holds only in-frame clones, not every one. V and J calls and clone size follow that table, whereas D and trimming were derived from the DNA. The data hold about 230,000 clones, with roughly 88% observed a single time. Germline lookup yields CDR1 SGDLS and CDR2 YYNGEE. Trimming cost V 0 bases and J 6 bases, with 14 bases left between them. The CDR3 totals 15 residues. The chain carries TRBV9 and TRBJ2-3; D call uncertain. The receptor was derived from a man in his forties who had recovered from COVID-19. Sequenced material: peripheral blood. The CDR3 DNA reads TGTGCCAGCAGCGTAGTTGCGGAAGATGGGGATACGCAGTATTTT. It translates to CASSVVAEDGDTQYF.